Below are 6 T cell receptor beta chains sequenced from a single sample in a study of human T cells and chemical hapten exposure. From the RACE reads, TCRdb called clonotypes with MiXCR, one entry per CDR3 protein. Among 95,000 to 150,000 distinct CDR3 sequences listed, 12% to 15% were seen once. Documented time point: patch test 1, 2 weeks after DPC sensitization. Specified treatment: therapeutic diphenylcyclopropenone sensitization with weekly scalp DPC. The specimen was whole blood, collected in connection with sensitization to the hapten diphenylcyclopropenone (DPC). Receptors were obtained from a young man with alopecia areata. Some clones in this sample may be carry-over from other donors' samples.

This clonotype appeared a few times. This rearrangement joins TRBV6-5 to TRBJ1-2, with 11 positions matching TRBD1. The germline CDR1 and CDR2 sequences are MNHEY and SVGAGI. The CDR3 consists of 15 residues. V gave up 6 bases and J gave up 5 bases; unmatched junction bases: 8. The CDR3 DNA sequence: TGTGCCAGCAGGCCCGGGACAGGGGGTGGATATGGCTACACCTTC. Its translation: CASRPGTGGGYGYTF.

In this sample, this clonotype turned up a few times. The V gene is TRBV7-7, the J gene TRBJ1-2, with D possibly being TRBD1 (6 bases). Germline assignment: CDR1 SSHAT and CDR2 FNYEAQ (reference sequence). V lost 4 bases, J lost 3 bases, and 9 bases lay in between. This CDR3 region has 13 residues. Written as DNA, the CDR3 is TGTGCCAGCAGCTACGGGACACACTATGGCTACACCTTC. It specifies CASSYGTHYGYTF.

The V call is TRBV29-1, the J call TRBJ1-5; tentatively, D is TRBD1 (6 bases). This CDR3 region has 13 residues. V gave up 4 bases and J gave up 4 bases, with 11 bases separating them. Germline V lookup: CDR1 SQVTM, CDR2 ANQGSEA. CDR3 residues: CSVVAGQNQPQHF. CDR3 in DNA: TGCAGCGTTGTGGCAGGACAGAATCAGCCCCAGCATTTT.

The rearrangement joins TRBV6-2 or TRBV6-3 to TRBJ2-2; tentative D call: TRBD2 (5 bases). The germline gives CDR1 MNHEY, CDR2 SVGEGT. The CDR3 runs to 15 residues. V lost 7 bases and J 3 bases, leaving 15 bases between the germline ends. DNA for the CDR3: TGTGCCAGCACCGATTCCGACTACCACACCGGGGAGCTGTTTTTT. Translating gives CASTDSDYHTGELFF.

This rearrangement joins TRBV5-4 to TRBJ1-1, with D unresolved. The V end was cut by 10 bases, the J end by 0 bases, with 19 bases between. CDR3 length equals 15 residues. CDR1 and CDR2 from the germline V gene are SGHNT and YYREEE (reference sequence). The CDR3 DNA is TGTGCCTTTGAGATTTTTGGATTCATGAACACTGAAGCTTTCTTT. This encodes CAFEIFGFMNTEAFF.

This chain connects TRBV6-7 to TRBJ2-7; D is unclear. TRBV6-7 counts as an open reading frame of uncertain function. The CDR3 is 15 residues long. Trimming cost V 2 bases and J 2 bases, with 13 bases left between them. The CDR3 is CASSYTLWTPYEQYV. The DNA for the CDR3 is TGTGCCAGCAGTTACACCCTATGGACGCCCTACGAGCAGTACGTC.